This is a list of T cell receptor beta chains from one sample in a study of T cell changes during pregnancy in multiple sclerosis. Repertoires were generated with immunoSEQ multiplex PCR, while TCRdb's copy carries only in-frame clones and drops some. The repertoire consists of roughly 110,000 clones, with roughly nine tenths occurring once and the leading ten covering about 1.5%. Sequences were derived from peripheral blood, sampled in the third trimester of pregnancy. The receptors were sampled from a female donor with multiple sclerosis, enrolled in a pregnancy study. Both conserved end residues are part of each CDR3.

v_gene: TRBV11-2
j_gene: TRBJ2-2
len: 14
CDR3aa: CASRGSGPTGELFF

v_gene: TRBV9
j_gene: TRBJ2-1
len: 16
CDR3aa: CASSVDPAGVYNEQFF

v_gene: TRBV28
j_gene: TRBJ2-7
len: 13
CDR3aa: CASSPGSLYEQYF

v_gene: TRBV28
j_gene: TRBJ2-7
len: 12
CDR3aa: CASSLEYYEQYF

v_gene: TRBV5-4
j_gene: TRBJ2-1
len: 15
CDR3aa: CASSRGTVTYDEQFF

v_gene: TRBV7-9
j_gene: TRBJ2-3
len: 15
CDR3aa: CASSSPREEGDTQYF

v_gene: TRBV27
j_gene: TRBJ2-3
len: 15
CDR3aa: CASSTGGSSTDTQYF

v_gene: TRBV29-1
j_gene: TRBJ2-5
len: 13
CDR3aa: CSVQDRGQETQYF

v_gene: TRBV30
j_gene: TRBJ1-1
len: 11
CDR3aa: CASTTGGVAFF

v_gene: TRBV28
j_gene: TRBJ1-5
len: 20
CDR3aa: CASSLTRVLGMGGGNQPQHF

v_gene: TRBV29-1
j_gene: TRBJ2-3
len: 12
CDR3aa: CSVGPRRDTQYF

v_gene: TRBV2
j_gene: TRBJ1-1
len: 11
CDR3aa: CAVREVLLDFF

v_gene: TRBV6-5
j_gene: TRBJ1-1
len: 12
CDR3aa: CASSQRRSEAFF

v_gene: TRBV28
j_gene: TRBJ1-1
len: 15
CDR3aa: CASSLGGQGFAEAFF

v_gene: TRBV6-5
j_gene: TRBJ1-2
len: 14
CDR3aa: CASSPDRGPSGYTF

v_gene: TRBV5-8
j_gene: TRBJ1-6
len: 15
CDR3aa: CASSFTGTGGSPLHF

v_gene: TRBV6-1
j_gene: TRBJ2-3
len: 14
CDR3aa: CASGELASTDTQYF

v_gene: TRBV7-9
j_gene: TRBJ2-5
len: 13
CDR3aa: CASSWGGEETQYF

v_gene: TRBV9
j_gene: TRBJ1-1
len: 13
CDR3aa: CASSPGGRTEAFF

v_gene: TRBV19
j_gene: TRBJ2-3
len: 17
CDR3aa: CASSPRQGALMGDTQYF

v_gene: TRBV7-6
j_gene: TRBJ1-5
len: 15
CDR3aa: CASSLTGDLRGPQHF

v_gene: TRBV5-1
j_gene: TRBJ2-7
len: 14
CDR3aa: CASSWMTSGGEQYF

v_gene: TRBV4-1
j_gene: TRBJ2-3
len: 13
CDR3aa: CASSLLGTDTQYF

v_gene: TRBV7-3
j_gene: TRBJ2-1
len: 15
CDR3aa: CASSFLTGYHNEQFF

v_gene: TRBV30
j_gene: TRBJ1-2
len: 11
CDR3aa: CAWSAGSGYTF

v_gene: TRBV28
j_gene: TRBJ1-4
len: 15
CDR3aa: CASSPRGVEGEKLFF

v_gene: TRBV5-6
j_gene: TRBJ1-1
len: 14
CDR3aa: CASRLMGPNTEAFF

v_gene: TRBV10-2
j_gene: TRBJ1-5
len: 14
CDR3aa: CASSEPGPNQPQHF

v_gene: TRBV7-9
j_gene: TRBJ1-2
len: 14
CDR3aa: CASSLDQVLNGYTF

v_gene: TRBV5-1
j_gene: TRBJ1-1
len: 15
CDR3aa: CASSRDRVRSTEAFF

v_gene: TRBV2
j_gene: TRBJ1-2
len: 12
CDR3aa: CASNGHNYGYTF

v_gene: TRBV18
j_gene: TRBJ1-4
len: 14
CDR3aa: CASSLDRGDEKLFF

v_gene: TRBV5-6
j_gene: TRBJ2-3
len: 16
CDR3aa: CASSPRDWPFTDTQYF

v_gene: TRBV28
j_gene: TRBJ2-7
len: 15
CDR3aa: CASSFADREAYEQYF

v_gene: TRBV6-4
j_gene: TRBJ2-1
len: 15
CDR3aa: CASSDGPHSYNEQFF

v_gene: TRBV6-5
j_gene: TRBJ1-3
len: 14
CDR3aa: CASSLTGAGNTIYF

v_gene: TRBV30
j_gene: TRBJ2-5
len: 14
CDR3aa: CAGGRGLAGETQYF

v_gene: TRBV6-1
j_gene: TRBJ1-1
len: 15
CDR3aa: CASRKTGGTNTEAFF

v_gene: TRBV6-1
j_gene: TRBJ2-2
len: 15
CDR3aa: CASSTLAVNTGELFF

v_gene: TRBV5-1
j_gene: TRBJ2-7
len: 14
CDR3aa: CASRRTSGSYEQYF

v_gene: TRBV5-6
j_gene: TRBJ2-6
len: 15
CDR3aa: CASSWTGSGANVLTF

v_gene: TRBV5-6
j_gene: TRBJ2-7
len: 14
CDR3aa: CASSLGAYSYEQYF

v_gene: TRBV5-1
j_gene: TRBJ2-5
len: 14
CDR3aa: CASSPGQVQETQYF

v_gene: TRBV30
j_gene: TRBJ2-5
len: 11
CDR3aa: CAWGQGWTQYF

v_gene: TRBV5-1
j_gene: TRBJ2-1
len: 13
CDR3aa: CASRDTYYNEQFF

v_gene: TRBV29-1
j_gene: TRBJ2-7
len: 14
CDR3aa: CSFARGEGKYEQYF

v_gene: TRBV2
j_gene: TRBJ2-1
len: 14
CDR3aa: CASSDVTRYNEQFF

v_gene: TRBV28
j_gene: TRBJ1-1
len: 13
CDR3aa: CASSQIPRTEAFF

v_gene: TRBV7-6
j_gene: TRBJ2-1
len: 16
CDR3aa: CASSLGGLAGGNEQFF

v_gene: TRBV29-1
j_gene: NA
len: 15
CDR3aa: CSVDTGTGPTYEQYF

v_gene: TRBV9
j_gene: TRBJ2-1
len: 22
CDR3aa: CASSVGWRGSLAGGSSYNEQFF

v_gene: TRBV11-1
j_gene: TRBJ2-5
len: 14
CDR3aa: CASSLQGNQETQYF

v_gene: TRBV6-1
j_gene: TRBJ1-2
len: 13
CDR3aa: CASRKTGADGYTF

v_gene: TRBV7-2
j_gene: TRBJ2-5
len: 13
CDR3aa: CASSAGGQETQYF

v_gene: TRBV5-1
j_gene: TRBJ1-1
len: 16
CDR3aa: CASSTSRVGENTEAFF